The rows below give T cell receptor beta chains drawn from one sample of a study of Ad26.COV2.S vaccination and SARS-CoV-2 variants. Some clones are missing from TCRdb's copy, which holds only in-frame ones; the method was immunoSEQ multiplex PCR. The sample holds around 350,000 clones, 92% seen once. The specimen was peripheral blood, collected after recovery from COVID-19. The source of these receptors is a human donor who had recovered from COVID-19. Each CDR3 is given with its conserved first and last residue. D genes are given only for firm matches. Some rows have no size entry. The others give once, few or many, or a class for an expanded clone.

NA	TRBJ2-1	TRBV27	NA	CASSLLRASYNEQFF	TGTGCCAGCAGTTTATTGCGGGCGTCCTACAATGAGCAGTTCTTC
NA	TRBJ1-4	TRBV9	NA	CASSLGQRGEKLFF	TGTGCCAGCAGCCTCGGTCAGCGCGGTGAAAAACTGTTTTTT
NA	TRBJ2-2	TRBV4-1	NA	CASSQHRDGVNTGELFF	TGCGCCAGCAGCCAACACCGGGACGGGGTCAACACCGGGGAGCTGTTTTTT
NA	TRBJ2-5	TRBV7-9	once	CASSLGVETQYF	TGTGCCAGCAGCTTAGGGGTAGAGACCCAGTACTTC
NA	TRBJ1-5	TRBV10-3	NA	CAISERGGLDQPQHF	TGTGCCATCAGTGAGAGGGGGGGTTTGGATCAGCCCCAGCATTTT
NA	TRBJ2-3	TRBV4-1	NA	CASAATVVGPDTQYF	TGCGCCAGCGCGGCCACGGTGGTTGGGCCAGATACGCAGTATTTT
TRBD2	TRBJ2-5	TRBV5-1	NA	CASTPASGAQETQYF	TGCGCCAGCACCCCGGCGAGCGGGGCCCAAGAGACCCAGTACTTC
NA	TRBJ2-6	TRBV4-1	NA	CASSQDRGGLSSGANVLTF	TGCGCCAGCAGCCAAGATCGTGGAGGCTTATCCTCTGGGGCCAACGTCCTGACTTTC
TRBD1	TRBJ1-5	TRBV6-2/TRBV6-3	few	CASSQTGGWGNQPQHF	TGTGCCAGCAGCCAGACAGGGGGTTGGGGCAATCAGCCCCAGCATTTT
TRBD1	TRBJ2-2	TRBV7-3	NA	CASSLQGSTGELFF	TGTGCCAGCAGCCTACAGGGGAGCACCGGGGAGCTGTTTTTT
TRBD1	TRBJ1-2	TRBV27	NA	CASSFSLSGGGYGYTF	TGTGCCAGCAGTTTTTCTCTTTCAGGGGGCGGCTATGGCTACACCTTC
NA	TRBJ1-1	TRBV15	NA	CATSGGGASTEAFF	TGTGCCACCAGTGGTGGGGGCGCGTCCACTGAAGCTTTCTTT
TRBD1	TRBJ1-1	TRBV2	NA	CASSESYPGQRAVPEAFF	TGTGCCAGCAGTGAATCTTACCCGGGACAGAGGGCAGTTCCTGAAGCTTTCTTT
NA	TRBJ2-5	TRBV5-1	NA	CASSLALASETQYF	TGCGCCAGCAGCTTGGCCCTAGCTTCGGAGACCCAGTACTTC
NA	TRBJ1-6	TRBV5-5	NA	CASSLGRGINSPLHF	TGTGCCAGCAGTCTTGGTAGGGGGATCAATTCACCCCTCCACTTT
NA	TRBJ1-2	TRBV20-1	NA	CSASGRGDYGYTF	TGCAGTGCTAGTGGGAGGGGAGACTATGGCTACACCTTC
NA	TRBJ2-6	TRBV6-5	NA	CASSQGFAGANVLTF	TGTGCCAGCAGTCAGGGTTTCGCTGGGGCCAACGTCCTGACTTTC
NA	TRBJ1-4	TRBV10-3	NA	CAISEWISTNEKLFF	TGTGCCATCAGTGAGTGGATATCAACTAATGAAAAACTGTTTTTT
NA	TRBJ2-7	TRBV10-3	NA	CAISVQSAYEQYF	TGTGCCATCAGTGTTCAGTCAGCCTACGAGCAGTACTTC
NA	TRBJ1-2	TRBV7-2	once	CASRSRLGGYGYTF	TGTGCCAGCAGATCCAGGCTAGGAGGATATGGCTACACCTTC
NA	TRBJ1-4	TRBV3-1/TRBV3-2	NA	CASSQDRGRELFF	TGTGCCAGCAGCCAAGACCGAGGGAGGGAACTGTTTTTT
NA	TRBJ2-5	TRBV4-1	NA	CASSQVSREGETQYF	TGCGCCAGCAGCCAAGTTTCCAGGGAAGGGGAGACCCAGTACTTC
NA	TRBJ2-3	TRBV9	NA	CASSVEGNTDTQYF	TGTGCCAGCAGCGTAGAGGGTAACACAGATACGCAGTATTTT
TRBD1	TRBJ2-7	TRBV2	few	CASRWTGGIHEQYF	TGTGCCAGCAGATGGACAGGGGGCATCCACGAGCAGTACTTC
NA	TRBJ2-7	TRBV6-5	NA	CASSYSMTASYEQYF	TGTGCCAGCAGTTACTCGATGACAGCCTCCTACGAGCAGTACTTC
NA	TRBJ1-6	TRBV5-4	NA	CASSVGSQSSYNSPLHF	TGTGCCAGCAGCGTGGGATCACAGAGCTCCTATAATTCACCCCTCCACTTT
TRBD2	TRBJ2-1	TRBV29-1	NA	CSVERGLAGGIEQFF	TGCAGCGTTGAGCGGGGACTAGCGGGGGGTATCGAGCAGTTCTTC
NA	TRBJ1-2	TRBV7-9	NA	CASSLTGQDGYTF	TGTGCCAGCAGTTTAACAGGGCAGGATGGCTACACCTTC